Each of the 6 T cell receptor beta chains below was sequenced from the same sample in a study of blood T cells in healthy people across ages. Sample-barcoded 5' priming and a J-beta primer mix drove a second PCR of about 7 to 12 cycles. TCRdb fed the 5' RACE reads into MiXCR, producing one record per CDR3 protein. This sample has 850,000 to 1,000,000 distinct CDR3 sequences, with roughly 51% found just once. The sequenced material came from blood. These receptor sequences come from a woman in her sixties in good health.

The V gene is TRBV7-9, the J gene TRBJ2-4; TRBD2 matches at 7 bases. The J call may be wrong; the DNA end is better matched by TRBJ2-7. The CDR3 is 16 residues long. From germline, CDR1 is SEHNR and CDR2 FQNEAQ (reference sequence). The CDR3 protein is CASSLEAGSHRYEQYF. The CDR3 bases are TGTGCCAGCAGCTTAGAAGCGGGATCGCATAGGTACGAGCAGTACTTC.

The J gene is TRBJ2-3, the V gene TRBV20-1; the D gene is possibly TRBD2 (6 bases). V was cut by 5 bases and J by 7 bases, with 19 bases left in between. The V gene's germline CDR1 is DFQATT and CDR2 SNEGSKA (reference sequence). This CDR3 region has 14 residues. The DNA of the CDR3 is TGCAGTGCTCCAAGAGGTGGTGCGGGAAATACGCAGTATTTT. Translation gives CSAPRGGAGNTQYF.

This chain links TRBV4-1 with TRBJ2-3; a weak D match, TRBD2 (6 bases). CDR1 MGHRA and CDR2 YSYEKL come from the germline V gene. The length of the CDR3 is 16 residues. V lost 1 base, J lost 7 bases, and 18 bases lay in between. The CDR3 loop reads CASSQVGRKPTYTQYF. DNA for the CDR3: TGCGCCAGCAGCCAAGTTGGGAGGAAACCCACTTATACGCAGTATTTT.

This clonotype occurred a few times. V and J are TRBV25-1 and TRBJ2-7, with D possibly called TRBD1 or TRBD2 (6 bases each). CDR3 length equals 15 residues. The germline gives CDR1 MGHDK, CDR2 SYGVNS. V was pared by 0 bases and J by 2 bases, with 11 bases between. CDR3 sequence: CASSEYRGVAYEQYF. CDR3 nucleotides: TGTGCCAGCAGTGAATATAGGGGGGTGGCCTACGAGCAGTACTTC.

Only a few counts were recorded for this clonotype. V gene TRBV6-2 or TRBV6-3 combines with J gene TRBJ2-7, with D possibly TRBD1 on 6 matching bases. CDR3 length: 12 amino acids. Trimming took 8 bases from V and 3 from J, leaving 11 bases between them. From germline, CDR1 is MNHEY and CDR2 SVGEGT. Here the CDR3 DNA reads TGTGCCAGCGCGGACAGATACTACGAGCAGTACTTC. Translated: CASADRYYEQYF.

This chain connects TRBV11-2 to TRBJ2-5, with D maybe TRBD1 (5 bases). The V end was cut by 5 bases, the J end by 2 bases, with 30 bases between. Germline V gene data show CDR1 as SGHAT and CDR2 as FQNNGV. The CDR3 totals 20 residues. Written as DNA, the CDR3 is TGTGCCAGCAGCCCCTTTTTACGGGTCGGCTCGACAGCAGAACAAGAGACCCAGTACTTC. Its protein product is CASSPFLRVGSTAEQETQYF.